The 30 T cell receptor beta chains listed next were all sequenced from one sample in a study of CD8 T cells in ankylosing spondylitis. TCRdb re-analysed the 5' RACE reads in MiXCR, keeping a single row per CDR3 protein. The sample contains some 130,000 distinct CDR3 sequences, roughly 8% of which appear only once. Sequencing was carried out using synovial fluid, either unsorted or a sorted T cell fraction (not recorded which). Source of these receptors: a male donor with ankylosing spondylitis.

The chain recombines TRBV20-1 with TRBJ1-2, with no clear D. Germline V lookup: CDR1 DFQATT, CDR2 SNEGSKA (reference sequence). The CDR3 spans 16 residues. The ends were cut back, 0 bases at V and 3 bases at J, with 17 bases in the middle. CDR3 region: CSARDIRRPGDYGYTF. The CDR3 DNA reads TGCAGTGCTAGAGATATTAGGCGGCCAGGAGACTATGGCTACACCTTC.

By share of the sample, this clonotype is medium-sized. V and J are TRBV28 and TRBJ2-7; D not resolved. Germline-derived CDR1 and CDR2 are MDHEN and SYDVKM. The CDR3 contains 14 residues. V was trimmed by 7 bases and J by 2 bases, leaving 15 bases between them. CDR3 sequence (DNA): TGTGCCAGCAATCCAGCCCCCCCGACCTACGAGCAGTACTTC. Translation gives CASNPAPPTYEQYF.

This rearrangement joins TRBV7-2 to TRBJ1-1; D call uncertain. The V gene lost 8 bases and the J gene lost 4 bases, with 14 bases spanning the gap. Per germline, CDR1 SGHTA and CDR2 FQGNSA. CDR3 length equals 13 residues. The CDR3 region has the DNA TGTGCCAGCCGTAGGCGCGTAGGCACTGAAGCTTTCTTT. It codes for CASRRRVGTEAFF.

The DNA for the CDR3 is TGTGCCAGTGGTCGCCCCCCCGGCGGACAGGACTCCCCTAGCAATCAGCCCCAGCATTTT. Amino acids: CASGRPPGGQDSPSNQPQHF. The V call is TRBV19, the J call TRBJ1-5; 7 bases line up with TRBD1. The V and J ends lost 8 bases and 0 bases, in that order; junction bases with no gene match: 22. In germline, CDR1 is LNHDA, CDR2 SQIVND (reference sequence). The CDR3 loop spans 20 amino acids.

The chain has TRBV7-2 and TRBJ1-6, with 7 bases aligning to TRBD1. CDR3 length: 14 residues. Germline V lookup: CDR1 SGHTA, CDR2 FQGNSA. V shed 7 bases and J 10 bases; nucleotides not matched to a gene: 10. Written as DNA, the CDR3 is TGTGCCAGCACCGCGATGGGACAGAACTCACCCCTCCACTTT. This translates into CASTAMGQNSPLHF. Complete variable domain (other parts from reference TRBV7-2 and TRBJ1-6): GAGVSQSPSNKVTEKGKDVELRCDPISGHTALYWYRQSLGQGLEFLIYFQGNSAPDKSGLPSDRFSAERTGGSVSTLTIQRTQQEDSAVYLCASTAMGQNSPLHFGNGTRLTVT.

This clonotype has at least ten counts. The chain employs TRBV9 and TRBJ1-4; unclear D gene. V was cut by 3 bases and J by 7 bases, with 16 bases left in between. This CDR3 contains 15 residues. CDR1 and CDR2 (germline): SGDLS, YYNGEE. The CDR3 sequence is CASSASPSHGEKLFF. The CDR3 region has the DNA TGTGCCAGCAGCGCCTCCCCCTCACACGGTGAAAAACTGTTTTTT.

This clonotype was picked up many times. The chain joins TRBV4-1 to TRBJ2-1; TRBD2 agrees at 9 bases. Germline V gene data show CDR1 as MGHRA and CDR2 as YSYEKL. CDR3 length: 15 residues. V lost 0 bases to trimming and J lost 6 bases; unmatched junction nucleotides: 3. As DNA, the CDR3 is TGCGCCAGCAGCCAAGATTTTAGCGGGGGCAATGAGCAGTTCTTC. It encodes CASSQDFSGGNEQFF.

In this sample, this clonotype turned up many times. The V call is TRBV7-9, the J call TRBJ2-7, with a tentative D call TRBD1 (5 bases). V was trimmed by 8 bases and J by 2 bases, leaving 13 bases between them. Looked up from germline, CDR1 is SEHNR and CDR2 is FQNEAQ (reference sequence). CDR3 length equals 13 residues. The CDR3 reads CASDTTGAYEQYF. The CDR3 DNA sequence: TGTGCCAGCGATACAACAGGCGCCTACGAGCAGTACTTC.

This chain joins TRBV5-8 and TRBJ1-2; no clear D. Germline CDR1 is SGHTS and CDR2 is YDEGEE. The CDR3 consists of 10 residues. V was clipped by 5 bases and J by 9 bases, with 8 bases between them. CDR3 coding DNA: TGTGCCAGCAGAAGGAGTAGCTACACCTTC. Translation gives CASRRSSYTF.

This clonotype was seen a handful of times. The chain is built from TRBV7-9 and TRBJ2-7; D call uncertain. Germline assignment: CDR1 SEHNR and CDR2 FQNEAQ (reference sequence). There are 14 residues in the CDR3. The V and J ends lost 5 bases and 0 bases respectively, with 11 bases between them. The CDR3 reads CASSPTVFSYEQYF. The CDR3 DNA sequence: TGTGCCAGCAGCCCGACTGTTTTCTCCTACGAGCAGTACTTC. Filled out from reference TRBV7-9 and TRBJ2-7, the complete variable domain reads DTGVSQNPRHKITKRGQNVTFRCDPISEHNRLYWYRQTLGQGPEFLTYFQNEAQLEKSRLLSDRFSAERPKGSFSTLEIQRTEQGDSAMYLCASSPTVFSYEQYFGPGTRLTVT.

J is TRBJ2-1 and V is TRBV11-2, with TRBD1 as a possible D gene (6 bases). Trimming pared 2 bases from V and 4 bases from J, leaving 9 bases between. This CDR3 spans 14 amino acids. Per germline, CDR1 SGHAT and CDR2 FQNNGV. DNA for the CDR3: TGTGCCAGCAGCTTAACAGGGAATTACAATGAGCAGTTCTTC. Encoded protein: CASSLTGNYNEQFF.

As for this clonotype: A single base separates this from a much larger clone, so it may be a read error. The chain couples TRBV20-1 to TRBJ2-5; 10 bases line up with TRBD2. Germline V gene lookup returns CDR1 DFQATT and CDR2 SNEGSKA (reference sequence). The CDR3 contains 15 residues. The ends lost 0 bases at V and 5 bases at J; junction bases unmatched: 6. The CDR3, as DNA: TGCAGTGCTAGAGACAGCGGGAGGGCCGGGGAGACCCAGTACTTC. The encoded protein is CSARDSGRAGETQYF.

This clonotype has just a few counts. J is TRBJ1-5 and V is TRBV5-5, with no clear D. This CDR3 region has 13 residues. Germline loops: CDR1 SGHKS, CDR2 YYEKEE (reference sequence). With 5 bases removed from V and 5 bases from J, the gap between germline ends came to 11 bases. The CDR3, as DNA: TGTGCCAGCAGTCCTAATACTCATCAGCCCCAGCATTTT. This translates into CASSPNTHQPQHF.

CDR3 nucleotide sequence: TGTGCCAGCAGCCAAGACACTTACAATGAGCAGTTCTTC. This gives the protein CASSQDTYNEQFF. The genes are TRBV2 and TRBJ2-1; D unclear. The length of the CDR3 is 13 residues. Germline values: CDR1 SNHLY, CDR2 FYNNEI. V was shortened by 6 bases and J by 4 bases, with 10 bases between the two germline ends.

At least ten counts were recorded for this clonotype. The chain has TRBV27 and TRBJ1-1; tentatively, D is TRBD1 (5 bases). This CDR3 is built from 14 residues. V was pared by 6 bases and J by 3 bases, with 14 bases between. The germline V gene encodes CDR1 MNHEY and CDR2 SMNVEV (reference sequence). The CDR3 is CASSPREGYTEAFF. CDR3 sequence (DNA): TGTGCCAGCAGCCCTAGGGAGGGGTACACTGAAGCTTTCTTT.

CDR3 DNA: TGTGCCAGCAGTAGGGACAGGCACTACGAGCAGTACTTC. Translating gives CASSRDRHYEQYF. V is TRBV12-3 or TRBV12-4 and J is TRBJ2-7; 8 bases fit TRBD1. This CDR3 has 13 residues. Trimming cost V 5 bases and J 3 bases; bases outside gene matches: 3.

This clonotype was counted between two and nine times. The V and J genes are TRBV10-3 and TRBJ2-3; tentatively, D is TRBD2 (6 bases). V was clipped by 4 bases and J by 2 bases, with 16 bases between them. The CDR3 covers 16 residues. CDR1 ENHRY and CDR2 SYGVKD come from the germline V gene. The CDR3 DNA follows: TGTGCCATCAGTGGTAGTATAGGGAGGAACACAGATACGCAGTATTTT. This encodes CAISGSIGRNTDTQYF.

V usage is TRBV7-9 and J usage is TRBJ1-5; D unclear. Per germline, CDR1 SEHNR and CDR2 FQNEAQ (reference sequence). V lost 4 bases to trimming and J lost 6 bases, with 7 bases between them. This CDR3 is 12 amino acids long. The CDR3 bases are TGTGCCAGCAGCTACTCCATTCAGCCCCAGCATTTT. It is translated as CASSYSIQPQHF.

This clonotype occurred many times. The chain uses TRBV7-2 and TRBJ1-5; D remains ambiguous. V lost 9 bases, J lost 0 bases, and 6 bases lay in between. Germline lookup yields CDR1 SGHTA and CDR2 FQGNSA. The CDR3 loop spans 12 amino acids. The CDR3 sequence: CASSASNQPQHF. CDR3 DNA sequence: TGTGCCAGTTCCGCTAGCAATCAGCCCCAGCATTTT.

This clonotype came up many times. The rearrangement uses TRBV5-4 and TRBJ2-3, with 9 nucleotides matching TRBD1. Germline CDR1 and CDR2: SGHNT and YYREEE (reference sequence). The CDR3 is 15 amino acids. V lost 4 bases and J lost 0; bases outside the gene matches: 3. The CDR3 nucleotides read TGTGCCAGCAGCCGCGGACAGGGGAGCACAGATACGCAGTATTTT. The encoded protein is CASSRGQGSTDTQYF.

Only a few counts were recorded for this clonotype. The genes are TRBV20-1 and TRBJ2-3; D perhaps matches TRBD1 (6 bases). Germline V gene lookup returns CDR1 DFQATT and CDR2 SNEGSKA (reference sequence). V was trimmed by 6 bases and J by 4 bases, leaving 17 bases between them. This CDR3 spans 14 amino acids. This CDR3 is CSASGPGAADTQYF. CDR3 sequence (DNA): TGCAGTGCCTCGGGGCCAGGGGCAGCAGATACGCAGTATTTT.

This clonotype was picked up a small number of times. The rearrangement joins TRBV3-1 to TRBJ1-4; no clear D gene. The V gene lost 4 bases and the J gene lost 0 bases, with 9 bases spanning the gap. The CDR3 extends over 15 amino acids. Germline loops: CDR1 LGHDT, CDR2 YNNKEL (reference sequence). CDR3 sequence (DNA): TGTGCCAGCAGCCGCCGGGTTGCAACTAATGAAAAACTGTTTTTT. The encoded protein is CASSRRVATNEKLFF.

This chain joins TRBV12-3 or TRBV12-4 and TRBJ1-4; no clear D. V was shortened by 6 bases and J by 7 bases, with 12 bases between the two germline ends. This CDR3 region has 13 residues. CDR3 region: CASRDGPGEKLFF. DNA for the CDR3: TGTGCCAGCAGAGATGGACCGGGTGAAAAACTGTTTTTT.

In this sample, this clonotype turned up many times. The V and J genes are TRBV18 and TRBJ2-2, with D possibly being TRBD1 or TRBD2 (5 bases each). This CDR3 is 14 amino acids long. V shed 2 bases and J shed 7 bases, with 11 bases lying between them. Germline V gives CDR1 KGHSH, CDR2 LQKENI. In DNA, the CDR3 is TGTGCCAGCTCACCATCCGGGACCGACGGGGAGCTGTTTTTT. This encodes CASSPSGTDGELFF. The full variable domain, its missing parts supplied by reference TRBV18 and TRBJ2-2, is NAGVMQNPRHLVRRRGQEARLRCSPMKGHSHVYWYRQLPEEGLKFMVYLQKENIIDESGMPKERFSAEFPKEGPSILRIQQVVRGDSAAYFCASSPSGTDGELFFGEGSRLTVL.

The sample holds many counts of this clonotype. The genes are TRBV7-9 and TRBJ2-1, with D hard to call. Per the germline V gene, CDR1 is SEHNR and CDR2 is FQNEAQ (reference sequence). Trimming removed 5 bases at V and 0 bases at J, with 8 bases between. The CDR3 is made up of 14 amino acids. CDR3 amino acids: CASSGGGSYNEQFF. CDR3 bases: TGTGCCAGCAGCGGCGGCGGCTCCTACAATGAGCAGTTCTTC. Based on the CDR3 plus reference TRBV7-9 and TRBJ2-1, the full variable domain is DTGVSQNPRHKITKRGQNVTFRCDPISEHNRLYWYRQTLGQGPEFLTYFQNEAQLEKSRLLSDRFSAERPKGSFSTLEIQRTEQGDSAMYLCASSGGGSYNEQFFGPGTRLTVL.

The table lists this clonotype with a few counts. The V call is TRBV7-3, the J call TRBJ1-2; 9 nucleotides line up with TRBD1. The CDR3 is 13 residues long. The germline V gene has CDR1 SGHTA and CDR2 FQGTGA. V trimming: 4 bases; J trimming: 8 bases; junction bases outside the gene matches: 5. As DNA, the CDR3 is TGTGCCAGCAGCTCCAGGACAGGGGCCGGCTACACCTTC. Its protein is CASSSRTGAGYTF.

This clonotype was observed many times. The CDR3 sequence is CASSFEGGGDTQYF. The DNA for the CDR3 is TGTGCCAGCAGTTTCGAGGGGGGCGGAGATACGCAGTATTTT. This sequence joins TRBV27 and TRBJ2-3; TRBD1 or TRBD2 may be the D gene (6 bases each). The CDR3 sequence is 14 residues long. CDR1 and CDR2 from the germline V gene are MNHEY and SMNVEV (reference sequence). Trimming took 3 bases from V and 5 from J, leaving 12 bases between them.

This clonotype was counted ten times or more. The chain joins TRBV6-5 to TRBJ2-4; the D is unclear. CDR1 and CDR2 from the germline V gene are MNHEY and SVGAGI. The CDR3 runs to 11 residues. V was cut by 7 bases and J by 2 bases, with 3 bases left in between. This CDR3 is CASISKNIQYF. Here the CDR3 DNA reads TGTGCCAGCATCTCCAAAAACATTCAGTACTTC.

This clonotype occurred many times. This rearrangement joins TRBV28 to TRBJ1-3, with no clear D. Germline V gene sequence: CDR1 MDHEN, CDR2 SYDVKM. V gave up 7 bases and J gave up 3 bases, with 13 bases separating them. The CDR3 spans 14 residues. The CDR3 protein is CASNQGVIGNTIYF. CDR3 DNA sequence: TGTGCCAGCAACCAAGGAGTTATTGGAAACACCATATATTTT.

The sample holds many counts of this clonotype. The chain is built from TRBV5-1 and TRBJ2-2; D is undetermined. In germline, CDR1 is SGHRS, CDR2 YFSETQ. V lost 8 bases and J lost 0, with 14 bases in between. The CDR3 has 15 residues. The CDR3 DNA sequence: TGCGCCAGTTCCCCCGGGTCTCCGAACACCGGGGAGCTGTTTTTT. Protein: CASSPGSPNTGELFF.